A selection of T cell receptor beta chains follows, all from one sample in a study of blood T cell repertoires in COVID-19. TCRdb keeps only in-frame clones here, not all; method: immunoSEQ multiplex PCR. The table shows 300,000 to 400,000 clones, with approximately 90% occurring only once. Sequenced input: peripheral blood. These receptor sequences come from a man younger than 40 with COVID-19, enrolled during active disease. The CDR3 runs from the conserved cysteine through the conserved F or W. D genes are given only for firm matches. The listing skips clone size in some rows; elsewhere it reads once, few, many or a size class.

clone size	V gene	D gene	J gene	CDR3 DNA	CDR3 protein
few	TRBV7-9	TRBD1	TRBJ2-7	TGTGCCAGCAGCTTCCAGGGGGCACTAATCGAGCAGTACTTC	CASSFQGALIEQYF
.	TRBV4-3	TRBD2	TRBJ2-1	TGCGCCAGCAGCCTCGGGGGCGTAGCGGGAGAGTTCGGGCAGTTCTTC	CASSLGGVAGEFGQFF
.	TRBV24-1	.	TRBJ2-2	TGTGCCACCAGTCGGGTAAACACCGGGGAGCTGTTTTTT	CATSRVNTGELFF
.	TRBV29-1	TRBD2	TRBJ2-3	TGCAGCGTTGGGCTAGCGGGGATCACAGATACGCAGTATTTT	CSVGLAGITDTQYF
.	TRBV19	.	TRBJ1-1	TGTGCCAGTAGTATGAGCCTAACAGGGAAGAAAGACACTGAAGCTTTCTTT	CASSMSLTGKKDTEAFF
.	TRBV15	.	TRBJ1-4	TGCGCCACCAGCAGAGGCGTACAGGGTGGAGATGAAAAACTGTTTTTT	CATSRGVQGGDEKLFF
.	TRBV4-2	.	TRBJ1-4	TGTGCCAGCAGCCAAGCGGCACAGGGTGGGAGTGAAAAACTGTTTTTT	CASSQAAQGGSEKLFF
.	TRBV7-9	TRBD1	TRBJ1-6	TGTGCCAGCAGCTTGGGACAGGGCGGTGACTCACCCCTCCACTTT	CASSLGQGGDSPLHF
.	TRBV18	TRBD1	TRBJ2-4	TGTGCCAGCTCACGGGGACAGTCTAAAAACATTCAGTACTTC	CASSRGQSKNIQYF
.	TRBV7-8	.	TRBJ1-3	TGTGCCAGCGGACTTCCTGGGGGAAACACCATATATTTT	CASGLPGGNTIYF
.	TRBV20-1	.	TRBJ1-1	TGCAGTGCTAGACCCGACAGCCAAGCTTTCTTT	CSARPDSQAFF
.	TRBV6-2/TRBV6-3	.	TRBJ1-2	TGTGCCAGCAGTACAACCTCGGACTCTCGAAACTATGGCTACACCTTC	CASSTTSDSRNYGYTF
.	TRBV5-6	TRBD1	TRBJ1-5	TGTGCCAGCAGCTTGGCCAGGACAGGGACCGCGGGGCCCCAGCATTTT	CASSLARTGTAGPQHF
.	TRBV9	.	TRBJ1-1	TGTGCCAGCAGCGTCAGAGCGAGAAACACTGAAGCTTTCTTT	CASSVRARNTEAFF
.	TRBV10-1	.	TRBJ2-5	TGCGCCACCCTAGCCTCGGGAGCAGAGACCCAGTACTTC	CATLASGAETQYF
many	TRBV27	.	TRBJ2-7	TGTGCCAGCAGATTAACGGGTGTCTCCTACGAGCAGTACTTC	CASRLTGVSYEQYF
many	TRBV27	TRBD1	TRBJ1-2	TGTGCCAGCAGTTTAACGGGACAGTTCTATGGCTACACCTTC	CASSLTGQFYGYTF
.	TRBV28	.	TRBJ1-2	TGTGCCAGCAGTTTACGAGGGTATGGCTACACCTTC	CASSLRGYGYTF
.	TRBV7-2	TRBD1	TRBJ2-3	TGTGCCAGCAGCTTTGAATGGACAGGGAGCACAGATACGCAGTATTTT	CASSFEWTGSTDTQYF
.	TRBV12-3/TRBV12-4	TRBD1	TRBJ2-7	TGTGCCAGCACCCGGACAGGGTATTACGAGCAGTACTTC	CASTRTGYYEQYF
.	TRBV28	.	TRBJ1-4	TGTGCCAGCAGTTCGACAGTTTGGGCTAATGAAAAACTGTTTTTT	CASSSTVWANEKLFF
.	TRBV2	.	TRBJ2-3	TGTGCCAGCAGTGAAGGTTTGGGCGGACACGACACAGATACGCAGTATTTT	CASSEGLGGHDTDTQYF
.	TRBV28	TRBD1	TRBJ2-1	TGTGCCAGTCCACCCACGGGACAGGGAAGAAGAGAGCAGTTCTTC	CASPPTGQGRREQFF
.	TRBV4-3	.	TRBJ2-1	TGCGCCAGCAGCCACTCAGGCTTCTCCCTTAGTGAGCAGTTCTTC	CASSHSGFSLSEQFF
.	TRBV7-9	.	TRBJ1-1	TGTGCCAGCAGCACCCACCAGGGGCCGGGCACTGAAGCTTTCTTT	CASSTHQGPGTEAFF
.	TRBV7-2	TRBD1	TRBJ2-7	TGTGCCAGCAGCTCCACGGTGGGACAGGGGAACGAGCAGTACTTC	CASSSTVGQGNEQYF
.	TRBV27	TRBD1	TRBJ1-2	TGTGCCAGCAGTCCGACAGGGGGGGGACACTATGGCTACACCTTC	CASSPTGGGHYGYTF
.	TRBV29-1	TRBD2	TRBJ2-2	TGCAGCGTTGAAACCTCACCCGCTAGCGGGGGGGCCACCGGGGAGCTGTTTTTT	CSVETSPASGGATGELFF
.	TRBV28	TRBD1	TRBJ1-1	TGTGCCAGCAGTCCGGGACAGGGGAACACTGAAGCTTTCTTT	CASSPGQGNTEAFF
.	TRBV29-1	TRBD2	TRBJ2-3	TGCAGCGTTGACCGTCTGGGACTAGCGGGAATAGATACGCAGTATTTT	CSVDRLGLAGIDTQYF
.	TRBV12-5	.	TRBJ1-6	TGTGCTAGTGGTTCCCTCAGGGTATCCGGTTCTTATAATTCACCCCTCCACTTT	CASGSLRVSGSYNSPLHF
.	TRBV11-2	TRBD2	TRBJ2-3	TGTGCCAGCAGCTTCATAGCGGGGGAGGCGGCAGATACGCAGTATTTT	CASSFIAGEAADTQYF
.	TRBV6-2/TRBV6-3	TRBD1	TRBJ2-7	TGTGCCAGCAGCCCTTGGGGACAGGGGGTAGCGTGGCCCTACGAGCAGTACTTC	CASSPWGQGVAWPYEQYF
.	TRBV20-1	TRBD1	TRBJ1-2	TGCAGTGCTAGTCAACCAGGGGGCTATGGCTACACCTTC	CSASQPGGYGYTF
.	TRBV4-1	.	TRBJ1-1	TGCGCCAGCAGGCCCCCTCTATCTGAGGACACTGAAGCTTTCTTT	CASRPPLSEDTEAFF
.	TRBV4-1	TRBD2	TRBJ2-1	TGCGCCAGCAGCCAAGGACTAGCGGGGGGCCTCGCAGGCAATGAGCAGTTCTTC	CASSQGLAGGLAGNEQFF
.	TRBV2	TRBD1	TRBJ2-5	TGTGCCAGCAGTCGGGACAGGCTACAAGAGACCCAGTACTTC	CASSRDRLQETQYF
.	TRBV3-1/TRBV3-2	.	TRBJ1-2	TGTGCCAGCAGCCAAGATTCGTCGGTAAATGGCTACACCTTC	CASSQDSSVNGYTF
.	TRBV28	TRBD1	TRBJ1-5	TGTGCCAGCAGCCAAGCGGGCAGGGGGAATCAGCCCCAGCATTTT	CASSQAGRGNQPQHF
once	TRBV2	TRBD1	TRBJ2-2	TGTGCCAGCCTGAGGACAGGGGGCGCCTCCGGGGAGCTGTTTTTT	CASLRTGGASGELFF
.	TRBV6-5	.	TRBJ2-1	TGTGCCAGCAGTCCTGCGCCGCAGTTCTTC	CASSPAPQFF
.	TRBV6-6	TRBD1	TRBJ1-1	TGTGCCAGCAGCCCGGGACAGAATGAAGCTTTCTTT	CASSPGQNEAFF
.	TRBV7-2	.	TRBJ1-6	TGTGCCAGCAGCTTACAGGGTTCAAATAATTCACCCCTCCACTTT	CASSLQGSNNSPLHF
.	TRBV7-9	TRBD2	TRBJ2-7	TGTGCCAGCAGCTCGGGGGGATCTCCAACCTACGAGCAGTACTTC	CASSSGGSPTYEQYF
.	TRBV14	.	TRBJ2-5	TGTGCCAGCAGCCAAGCGGGGGAGAGCCAGTACTTC	CASSQAGESQYF
.	TRBV7-8	.	TRBJ2-7	TGTGCCAGCAGCTTTGGAGGACTTCCCTACGAGCAGTACTTC	CASSFGGLPYEQYF
.	TRBV5-1	TRBD1	TRBJ1-3	TGCGCCAGCAGCTTGGTGGGACAGGAACTCTCTGGAAACACCATATATTTT	CASSLVGQELSGNTIYF
few	TRBV27	.	TRBJ1-5	TGTGCCAGCAGTTTCTATCCGAATCAGCCCCAGCATTTT	CASSFYPNQPQHF
.	TRBV10-3	TRBD2	TRBJ2-7	TGTGCCATCAGACTAGCGGGAGTCAACGAGCAGTACTTC	CAIRLAGVNEQYF
.	TRBV9	TRBD2	TRBJ2-1	TGTGCCAGCAGCGTAGGGCTAGCGGGCTTCAATGAGCAGTTCTTC	CASSVGLAGFNEQFF